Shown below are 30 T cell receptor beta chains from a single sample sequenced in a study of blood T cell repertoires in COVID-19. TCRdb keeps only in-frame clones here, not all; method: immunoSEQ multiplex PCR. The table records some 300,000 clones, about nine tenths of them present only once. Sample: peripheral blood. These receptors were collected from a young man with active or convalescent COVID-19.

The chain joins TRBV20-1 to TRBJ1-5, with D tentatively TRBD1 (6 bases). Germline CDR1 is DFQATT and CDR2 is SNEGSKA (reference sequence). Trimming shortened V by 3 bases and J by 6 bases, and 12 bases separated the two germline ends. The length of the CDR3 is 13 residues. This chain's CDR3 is CSASGGLTQPQHF. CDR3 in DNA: TGCAGTGCTAGTGGGGGGCTTACTCAGCCCCAGCATTTT.

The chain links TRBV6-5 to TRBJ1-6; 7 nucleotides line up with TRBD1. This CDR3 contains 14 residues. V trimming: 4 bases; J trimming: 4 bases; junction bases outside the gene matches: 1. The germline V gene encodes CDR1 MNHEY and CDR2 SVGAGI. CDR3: CASSWGQYNSPLHF. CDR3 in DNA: TGTGCCAGCAGTTGGGGACAGTATAATTCACCCCTCCACTTT.

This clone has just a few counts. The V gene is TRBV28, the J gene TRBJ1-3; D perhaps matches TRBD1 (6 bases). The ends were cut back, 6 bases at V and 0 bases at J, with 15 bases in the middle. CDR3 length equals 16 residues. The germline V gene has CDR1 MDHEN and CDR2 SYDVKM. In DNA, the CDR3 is TGTGCCAGCAGCGCACCAGGGGCCAGCTCTGGAAACACCATATATTTT. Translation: CASSAPGASSGNTIYF.

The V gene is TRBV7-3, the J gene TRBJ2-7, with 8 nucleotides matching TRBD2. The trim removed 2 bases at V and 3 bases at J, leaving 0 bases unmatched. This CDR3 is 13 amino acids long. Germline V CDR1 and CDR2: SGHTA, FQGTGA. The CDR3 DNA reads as TGTGCCAGCAGCTTAGCGGGGGGCTACGAGCAGTACTTC. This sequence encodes CASSLAGGYEQYF.

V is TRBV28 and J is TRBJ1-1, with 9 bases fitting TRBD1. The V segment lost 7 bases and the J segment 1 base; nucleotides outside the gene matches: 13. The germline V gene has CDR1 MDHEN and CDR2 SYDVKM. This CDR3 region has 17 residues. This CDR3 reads CASKRRPPGQGNTEAFF. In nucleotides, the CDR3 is TGTGCCAGCAAAAGACGACCGCCGGGACAGGGGAACACTGAAGCTTTCTTT.

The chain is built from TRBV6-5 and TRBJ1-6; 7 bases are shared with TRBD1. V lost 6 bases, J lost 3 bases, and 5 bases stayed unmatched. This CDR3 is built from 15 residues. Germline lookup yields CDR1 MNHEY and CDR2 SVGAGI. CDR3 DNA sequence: TGTGCCAGCAGGGGCGACAGGGTCTATAATTCACCCCTCCACTTT. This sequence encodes CASRGDRVYNSPLHF.

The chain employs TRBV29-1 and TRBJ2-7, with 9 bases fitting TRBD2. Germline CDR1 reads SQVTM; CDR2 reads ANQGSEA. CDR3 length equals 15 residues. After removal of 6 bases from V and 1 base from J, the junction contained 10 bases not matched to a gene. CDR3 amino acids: CSVAGGQTNSYEQYF. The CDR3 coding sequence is TGCAGCGTAGCGGGAGGCCAGACAAATTCCTACGAGCAGTACTTC.

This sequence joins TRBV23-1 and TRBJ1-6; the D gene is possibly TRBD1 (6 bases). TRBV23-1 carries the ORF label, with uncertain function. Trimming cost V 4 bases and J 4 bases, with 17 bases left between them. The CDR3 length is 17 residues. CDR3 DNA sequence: TGCGCCAGCAGTCCACAAACCCGACAGGTTTATAATTCACCCCTCCACTTT. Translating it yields CASSPQTRQVYNSPLHF.

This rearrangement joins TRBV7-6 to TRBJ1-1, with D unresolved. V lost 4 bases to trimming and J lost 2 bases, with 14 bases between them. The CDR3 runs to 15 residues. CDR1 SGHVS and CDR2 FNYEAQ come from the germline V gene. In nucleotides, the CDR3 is TGTGCCAGCAGCTCGAGGGTTGGAAGAAACACTGAAGCTTTCTTT. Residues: CASSSRVGRNTEAFF.

The CDR3 spells CASSLARGRGRDEQYF. CDR3 sequence (DNA): TGTGCCAGCAGCTTAGCGCGGGGCAGGGGGCGCGACGAGCAGTACTTC. The chain is built from TRBV7-9 and TRBJ2-7; 8 nucleotides align to TRBD1. Trimming at V came to 0 bases and at J to 5 bases, leaving 9 bases not matched to a gene. Per the germline V gene, CDR1 is SEHNR and CDR2 is FQNEAQ (reference sequence). CDR3 size: 16 residues. The variable domain in full, completed from reference TRBV7-9 and TRBJ2-7, reads DTGVSQNPRHKITKRGQNVTFRCDPISEHNRLYWYRQTLGQGPEFLTYFQNEAQLEKSRLLSDRFSAERPKGSFSTLEIQRTEQGDSAMYLCASSLARGRGRDEQYFGPGTRLTVT.

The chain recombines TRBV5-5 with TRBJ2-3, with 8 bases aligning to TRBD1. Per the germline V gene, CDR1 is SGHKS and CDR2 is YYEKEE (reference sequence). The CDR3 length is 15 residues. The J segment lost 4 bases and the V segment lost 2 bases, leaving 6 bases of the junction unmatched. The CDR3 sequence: CASSLDRGGPDTQYF. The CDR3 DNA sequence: TGTGCCAGCAGCTTAGACAGGGGTGGCCCAGATACGCAGTATTTT.

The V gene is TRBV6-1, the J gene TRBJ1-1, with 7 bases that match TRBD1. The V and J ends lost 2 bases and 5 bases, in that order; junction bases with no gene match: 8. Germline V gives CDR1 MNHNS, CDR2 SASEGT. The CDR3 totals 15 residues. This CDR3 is CASSEFRQGDTEAFF. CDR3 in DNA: TGTGCCAGCAGTGAATTCAGACAGGGTGATACTGAAGCTTTCTTT.

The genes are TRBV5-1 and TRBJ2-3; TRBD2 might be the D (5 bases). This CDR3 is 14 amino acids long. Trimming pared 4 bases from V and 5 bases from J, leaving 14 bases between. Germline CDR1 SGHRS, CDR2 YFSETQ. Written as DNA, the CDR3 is TGCGCCAGCAGCCAGCGGTCCCCCATAGATACGCAGTATTTT. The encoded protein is CASSQRSPIDTQYF. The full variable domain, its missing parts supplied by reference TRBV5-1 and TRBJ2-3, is KAGVTQTPRYLIKTRGQQVTLSCSPISGHRSVSWYQQTPGQGLQFLFEYFSETQRNKGNFPGRFSGRQFSNSRSEMNVSTLELGDSALYLCASSQRSPIDTQYFGPGTRLTVL.

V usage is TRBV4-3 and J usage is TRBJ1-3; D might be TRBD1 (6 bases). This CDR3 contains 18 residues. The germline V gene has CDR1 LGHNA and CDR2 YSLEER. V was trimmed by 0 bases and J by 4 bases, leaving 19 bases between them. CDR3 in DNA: TGCGCCAGCAGCCAAGACGGTGTGGGGGGGGCATTCGGAAACACCATATATTTT. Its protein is CASSQDGVGGAFGNTIYF.

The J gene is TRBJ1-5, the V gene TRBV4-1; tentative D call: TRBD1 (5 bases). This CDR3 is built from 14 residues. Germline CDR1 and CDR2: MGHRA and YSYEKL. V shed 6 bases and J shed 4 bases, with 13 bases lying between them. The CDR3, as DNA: TGCGCCAGCAGTTGGGGACTAACTAATCAGCCCCAGCATTTT. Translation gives CASSWGLTNQPQHF.

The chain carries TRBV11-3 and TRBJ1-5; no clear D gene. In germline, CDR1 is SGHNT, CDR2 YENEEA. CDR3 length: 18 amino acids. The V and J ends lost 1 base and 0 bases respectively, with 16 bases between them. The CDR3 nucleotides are TGTGCCAGCAGCTTAGGGTCAAGGGAGAATCCTAGCAATCAGCCCCAGCATTTT. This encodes CASSLGSRENPSNQPQHF.

The DNA for the CDR3 is TGTGCCAGCACCCCCACTAGCGGGGGCCTCTTACGACCCACAGATACGCAGTATTTT. Its translation is CASTPTSGGLLRPTDTQYF. The V gene is TRBV27, the J gene TRBJ2-3; 11 bases are a match to TRBD2. The CDR3 is made up of 19 amino acids. V shed 7 bases, J shed 2 bases, and the junction held 17 bases outside the gene matches. Germline V gene data show CDR1 as MNHEY and CDR2 as SMNVEV (reference sequence).

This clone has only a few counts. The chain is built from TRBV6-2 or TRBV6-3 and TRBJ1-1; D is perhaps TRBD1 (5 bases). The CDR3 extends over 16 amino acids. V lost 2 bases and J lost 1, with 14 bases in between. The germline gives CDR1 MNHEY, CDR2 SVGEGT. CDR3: CASSYLPMGGNTEAFF. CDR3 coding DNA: TGTGCCAGCAGTTACCTTCCTATGGGGGGGAACACTGAAGCTTTCTTT.

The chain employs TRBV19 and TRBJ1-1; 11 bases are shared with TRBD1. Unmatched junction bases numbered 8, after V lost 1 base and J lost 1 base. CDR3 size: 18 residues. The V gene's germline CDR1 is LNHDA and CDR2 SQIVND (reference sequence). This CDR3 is CASSIGVGQGAQNTEAFF. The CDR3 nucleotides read TGTGCCAGTAGTATAGGGGTCGGACAGGGGGCTCAGAACACTGAAGCTTTCTTT.

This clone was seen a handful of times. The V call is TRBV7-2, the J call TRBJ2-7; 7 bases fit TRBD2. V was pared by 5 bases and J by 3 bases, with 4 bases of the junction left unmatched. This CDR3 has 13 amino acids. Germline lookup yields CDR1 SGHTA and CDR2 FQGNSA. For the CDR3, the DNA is TGTGCCAGCAGCCCGCGGACTAGCTACGAGCAGTACTTC. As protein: CASSPRTSYEQYF.

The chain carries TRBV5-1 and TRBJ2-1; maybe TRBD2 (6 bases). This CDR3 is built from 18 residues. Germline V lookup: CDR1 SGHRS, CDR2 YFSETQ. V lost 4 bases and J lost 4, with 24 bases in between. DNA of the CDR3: TGCGCCAGCAGCGTTTCCCCCAGACCGGGACTGATGTACAATGAGCAGTTCTTC. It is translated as CASSVSPRPGLMYNEQFF.

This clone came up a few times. The CDR3 nucleotides are TGCAGCGTAAAGACAGGGATGGGGTCTGGAAACACCATATATTTT. Residues: CSVKTGMGSGNTIYF. V is TRBV29-1 and J is TRBJ1-3; 7 nucleotides align to TRBD1. Losses at the gene ends were 6 bases for V and 1 base for J; bases not matched to a gene: 9. Germline V gene sequence: CDR1 SQVTM, CDR2 ANQGSEA. The CDR3 length is 15 residues.

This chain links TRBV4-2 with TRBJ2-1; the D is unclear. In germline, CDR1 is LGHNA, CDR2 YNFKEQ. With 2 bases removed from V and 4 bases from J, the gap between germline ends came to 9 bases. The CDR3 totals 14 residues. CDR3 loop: CASSQWAEYNEQFF. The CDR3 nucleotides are TGTGCCAGCAGCCAATGGGCTGAATACAATGAGCAGTTCTTC.

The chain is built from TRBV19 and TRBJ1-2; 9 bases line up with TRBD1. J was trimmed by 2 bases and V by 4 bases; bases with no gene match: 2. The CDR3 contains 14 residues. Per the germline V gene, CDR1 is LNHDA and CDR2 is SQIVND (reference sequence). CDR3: CASSKQGANYGYTF. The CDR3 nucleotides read TGTGCCAGTAGTAAACAGGGGGCCAACTATGGCTACACCTTC.

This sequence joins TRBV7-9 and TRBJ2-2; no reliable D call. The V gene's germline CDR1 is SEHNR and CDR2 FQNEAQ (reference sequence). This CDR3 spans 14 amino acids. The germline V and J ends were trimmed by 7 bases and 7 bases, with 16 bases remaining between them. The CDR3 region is CASKPVERNGELFF. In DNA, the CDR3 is TGTGCCAGCAAACCGGTCGAGAGGAACGGGGAGCTGTTTTTT. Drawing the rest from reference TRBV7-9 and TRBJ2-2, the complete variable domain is DTGVSQNPRHKITKRGQNVTFRCDPISEHNRLYWYRQTLGQGPEFLTYFQNEAQLEKSRLLSDRFSAERPKGSFSTLEIQRTEQGDSAMYLCASKPVERNGELFFGEGSRLTVL.

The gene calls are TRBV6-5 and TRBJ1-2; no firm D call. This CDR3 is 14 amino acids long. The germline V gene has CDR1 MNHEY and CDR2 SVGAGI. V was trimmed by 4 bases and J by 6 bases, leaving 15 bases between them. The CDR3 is CASSSRTGWNGYTF. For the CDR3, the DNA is TGTGCCAGCAGTTCCCGGACGGGGTGGAATGGCTACACCTTC.

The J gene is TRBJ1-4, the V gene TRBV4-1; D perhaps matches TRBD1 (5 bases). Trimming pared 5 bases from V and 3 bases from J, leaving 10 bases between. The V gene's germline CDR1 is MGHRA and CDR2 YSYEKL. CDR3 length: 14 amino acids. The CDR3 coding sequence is TGCGCCAGCAGCTACAGGATCTCTAATGAAAAACTGTTTTTT. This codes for CASSYRISNEKLFF.

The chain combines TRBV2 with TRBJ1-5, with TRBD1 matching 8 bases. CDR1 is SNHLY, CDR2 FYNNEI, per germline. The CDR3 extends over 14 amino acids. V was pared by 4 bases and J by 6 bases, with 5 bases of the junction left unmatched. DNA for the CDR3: TGTGCCAGCAGTGGTCAGGGGGCAACTCAGCCCCAGCATTTT. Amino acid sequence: CASSGQGATQPQHF.

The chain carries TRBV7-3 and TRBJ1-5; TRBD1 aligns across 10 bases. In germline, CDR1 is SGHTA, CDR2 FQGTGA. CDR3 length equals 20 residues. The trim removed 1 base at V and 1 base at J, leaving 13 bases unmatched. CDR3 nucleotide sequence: TGTGCCAGCAGCTTAAGGATCTGGGACAGGGGATTAGGGAGCAATCAGCCCCAGCATTTT. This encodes CASSLRIWDRGLGSNQPQHF.

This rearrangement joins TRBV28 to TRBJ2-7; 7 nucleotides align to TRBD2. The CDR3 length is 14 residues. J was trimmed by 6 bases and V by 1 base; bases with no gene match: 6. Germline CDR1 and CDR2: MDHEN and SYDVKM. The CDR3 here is CASSLSGEGIEQYF. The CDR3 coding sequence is TGTGCCAGCAGTTTATCTGGGGAGGGGATCGAGCAGTACTTC. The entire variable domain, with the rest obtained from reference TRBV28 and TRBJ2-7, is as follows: DVKVTQSSRYLVKRTGEKVFLECVQDMDHENMFWYRQDPGLGLRLIYFSYDVKMKEKGDIPEGYSVSREKKERFSLILESASTNQTSMYLCASSLSGEGIEQYFGPGTRLTVT.